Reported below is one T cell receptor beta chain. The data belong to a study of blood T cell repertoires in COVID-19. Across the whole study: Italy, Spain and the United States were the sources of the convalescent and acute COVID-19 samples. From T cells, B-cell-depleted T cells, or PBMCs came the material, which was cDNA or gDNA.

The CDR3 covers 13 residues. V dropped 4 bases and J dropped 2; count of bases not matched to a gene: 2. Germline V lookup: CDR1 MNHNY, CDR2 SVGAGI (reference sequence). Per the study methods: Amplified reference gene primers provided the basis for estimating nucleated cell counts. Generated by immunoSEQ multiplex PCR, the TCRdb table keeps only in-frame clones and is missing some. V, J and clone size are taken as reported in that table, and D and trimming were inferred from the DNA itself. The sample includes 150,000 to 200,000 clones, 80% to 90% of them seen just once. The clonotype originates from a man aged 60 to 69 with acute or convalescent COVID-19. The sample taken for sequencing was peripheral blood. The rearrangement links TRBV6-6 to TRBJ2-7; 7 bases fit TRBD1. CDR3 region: CASSSQGAYEQYF. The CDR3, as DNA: TGTGCCAGCAGTTCGCAGGGGGCCTACGAGCAGTACTTC.